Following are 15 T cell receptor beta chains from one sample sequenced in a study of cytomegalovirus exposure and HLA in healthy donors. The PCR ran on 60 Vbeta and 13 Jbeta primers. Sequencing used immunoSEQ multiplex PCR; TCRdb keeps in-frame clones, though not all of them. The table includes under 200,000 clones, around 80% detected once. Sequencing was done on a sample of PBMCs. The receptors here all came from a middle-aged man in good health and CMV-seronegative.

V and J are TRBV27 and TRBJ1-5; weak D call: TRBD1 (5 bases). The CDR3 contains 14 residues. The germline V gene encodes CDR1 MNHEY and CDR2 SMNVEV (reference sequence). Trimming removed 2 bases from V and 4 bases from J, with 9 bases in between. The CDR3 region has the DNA TGTGCCAGCAGTTTAGATGGGGCTAATCAGCCCCAGCATTTT. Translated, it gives CASSLDGANQPQHF.

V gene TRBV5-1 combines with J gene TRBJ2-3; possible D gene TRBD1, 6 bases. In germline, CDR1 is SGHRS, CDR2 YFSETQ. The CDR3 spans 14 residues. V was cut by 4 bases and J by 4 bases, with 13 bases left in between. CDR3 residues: CASSRGGVADTQYF. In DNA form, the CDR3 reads TGCGCCAGCAGCCGAGGGGGAGTGGCAGATACGCAGTATTTT.

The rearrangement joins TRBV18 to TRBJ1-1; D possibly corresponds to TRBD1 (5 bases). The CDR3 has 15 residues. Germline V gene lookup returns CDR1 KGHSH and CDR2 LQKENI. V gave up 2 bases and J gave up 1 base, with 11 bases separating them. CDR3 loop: CASSPWDGGNTEAFF. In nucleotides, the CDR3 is TGTGCCAGCTCACCATGGGACGGGGGGAACACTGAAGCTTTCTTT.

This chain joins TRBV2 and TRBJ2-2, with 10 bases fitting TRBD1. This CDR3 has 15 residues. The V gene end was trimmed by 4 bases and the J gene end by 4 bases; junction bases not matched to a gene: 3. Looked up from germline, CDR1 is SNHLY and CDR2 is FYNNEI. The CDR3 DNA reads TGTGCCAGCAGTGGACAGGGGGCTGGCACCGGGGAGCTGTTTTTT. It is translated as CASSGQGAGTGELFF.

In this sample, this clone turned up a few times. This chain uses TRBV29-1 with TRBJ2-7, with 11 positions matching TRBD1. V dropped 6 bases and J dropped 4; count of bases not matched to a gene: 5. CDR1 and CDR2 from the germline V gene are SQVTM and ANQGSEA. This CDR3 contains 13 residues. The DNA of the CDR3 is TGCAGCGTCGCCCGGGACAGGGGGTACGAGCAGTACTTC. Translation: CSVARDRGYEQYF.

The CDR3 region is CASSPTSWASYEQYF. The CDR3 DNA reads TGTGCCAGCAGTCCGACTAGCTGGGCCTCCTACGAGCAGTACTTC. The V and J genes are TRBV27 and TRBJ2-7; 7 bases map to TRBD2. The CDR3 runs to 15 residues. Trimming took 5 bases from V and 0 from J; bases not matched to a gene: 7. Germline V gene lookup returns CDR1 MNHEY and CDR2 SMNVEV (reference sequence).

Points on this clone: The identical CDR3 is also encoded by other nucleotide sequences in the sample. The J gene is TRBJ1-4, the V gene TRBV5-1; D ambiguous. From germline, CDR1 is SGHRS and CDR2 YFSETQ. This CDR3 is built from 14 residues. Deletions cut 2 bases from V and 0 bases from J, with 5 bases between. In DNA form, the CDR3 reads TGCGCCAGCAGCTTAACGGCAACTAATGAAAAACTGTTTTTT. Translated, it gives CASSLTATNEKLFF.

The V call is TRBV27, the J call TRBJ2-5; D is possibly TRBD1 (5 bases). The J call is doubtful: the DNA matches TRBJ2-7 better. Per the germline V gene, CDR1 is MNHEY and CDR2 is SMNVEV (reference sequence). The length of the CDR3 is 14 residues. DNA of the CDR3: TGTGCCAGCAGTTTCCAGGGTACGTCTGGCGAGCAGTACTTC. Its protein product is CASSFQGTSGEQYF.

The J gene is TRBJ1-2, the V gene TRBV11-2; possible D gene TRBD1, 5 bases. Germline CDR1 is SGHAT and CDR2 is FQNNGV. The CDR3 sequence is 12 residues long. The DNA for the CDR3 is TGTGCGGCGGGGGAAGCTAACTATGGCTACACCTTC. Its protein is CAAGEANYGYTF.

This CDR3 is CASSQLVPFANTGELFF. Here the CDR3 DNA reads TGCGCCAGCAGCCAACTTGTCCCGTTCGCGAACACCGGGGAGCTGTTTTTT. The gene calls are TRBV4-1 and TRBJ2-2; D call uncertain. Trimming left V 2 bases short and J 0 bases short, with 13 bases between. CDR1 is MGHRA, CDR2 YSYEKL, per germline. CDR3 size: 17 residues.

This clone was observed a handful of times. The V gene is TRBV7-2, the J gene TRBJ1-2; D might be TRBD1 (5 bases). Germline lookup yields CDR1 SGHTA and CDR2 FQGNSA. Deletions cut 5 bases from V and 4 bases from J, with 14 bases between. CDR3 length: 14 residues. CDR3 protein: CASSAGQWTYGYTF. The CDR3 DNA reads TGTGCCAGCAGCGCCGGACAATGGACCTATGGCTACACCTTC.

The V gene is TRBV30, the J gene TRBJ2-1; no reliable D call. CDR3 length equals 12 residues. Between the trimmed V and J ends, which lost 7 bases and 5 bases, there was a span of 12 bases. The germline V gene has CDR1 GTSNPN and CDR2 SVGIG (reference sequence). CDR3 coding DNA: TGTGCCTCGAACGGTCCGAACAATGAGCAGTTCTTC. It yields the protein CASNGPNNEQFF.

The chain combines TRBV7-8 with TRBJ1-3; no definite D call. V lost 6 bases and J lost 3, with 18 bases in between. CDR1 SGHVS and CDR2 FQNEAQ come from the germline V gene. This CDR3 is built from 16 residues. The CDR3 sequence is CASSLLRWEIGNTIYF. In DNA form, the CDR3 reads TGTGCCAGCAGTCTGTTGAGATGGGAGATTGGAAACACCATATATTTT.

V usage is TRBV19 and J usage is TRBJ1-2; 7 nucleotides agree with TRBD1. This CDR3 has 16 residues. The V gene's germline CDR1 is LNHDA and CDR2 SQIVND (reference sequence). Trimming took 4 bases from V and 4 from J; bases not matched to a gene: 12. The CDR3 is CASSTSSRQGFYGYTF. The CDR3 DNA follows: TGTGCCAGTAGTACCTCAAGTCGACAGGGCTTCTATGGCTACACCTTC.

CDR3 sequence reads: CASGPGTSGEEQYF. For the CDR3, the DNA is TGCGCCAGCGGCCCCGGGACTAGCGGGGAAGAGCAGTACTTC. The rearrangement links TRBV10-1 to TRBJ2-7, with 13 bases that match TRBD2. CDR3 length: 14 residues. The V and J ends lost 8 bases and 7 bases, in that order; junction bases with no gene match: 8. The germline V gene encodes CDR1 WNHNN and CDR2 SYGVQD (reference sequence).